Shown below are 24 T cell receptor beta chains from a single sample sequenced in a study of sequential checkpoint blockade in melanoma. Repertoires were generated with immunoSEQ multiplex PCR, while TCRdb's copy carries only in-frame clones and drops some. The sample holds around 40,000 clones, more than 80% seen once. Treatment described: randomized to nivolumab then ipilimumab (arm A) or the reverse (arm B). The source was CD8+ T cells sorted from blood (inferred from file names), collected from a patient given nivolumab and ipilimumab in sequence. Source of these receptors: a human donor with melanoma.

V is TRBV13 and J is TRBJ1-2; 8 bases agree with TRBD1. The CDR3 is 14 amino acids. V dropped 5 bases and J dropped 5; count of bases not matched to a gene: 7. Per germline, CDR1 PRHDT and CDR2 FYEKMQ (reference sequence). The CDR3 reads CASSKDREEYGYTF. CDR3 nucleotide sequence: TGTGCCAGCAGCAAGGACAGGGAGGAGTATGGCTACACCTTC.

The chain couples TRBV7-8 to TRBJ1-1; D might be TRBD1 (5 bases). Germline CDR1 and CDR2: SGHVS and FQNEAQ. The CDR3 loop spans 13 amino acids. V lost 7 bases to trimming and J lost 6 bases, with 15 bases between them. This CDR3 reads CASTRRGGPEAFF. CDR3 nucleotide sequence: TGTGCCAGCACCCGACGGGGGGGACCTGAAGCTTTCTTT.

This clone was seen only a few times. The J gene is TRBJ2-1, the V gene TRBV30; 7 bases align to TRBD1. Germline values: CDR1 GTSNPN, CDR2 SVGIG (reference sequence). V lost 0 bases and J lost 10; bases outside the gene matches: 6. The CDR3 runs to 13 residues. DNA for the CDR3: TGTGCCTGGAGTGTTGGGCAGGGGGTCGAGCAGTTCTTC. Translation: CAWSVGQGVEQFF.

The gene calls are TRBV4-1 and TRBJ2-1, with TRBD2 matching 7 bases. The CDR3 covers 17 residues. The V gene end was trimmed by 4 bases and the J gene end by 5 bases; junction bases not matched to a gene: 14. Germline lookup yields CDR1 MGHRA and CDR2 YSYEKL. CDR3 sequence reads: CASSLPEGGAINNEQFF. Here the CDR3 DNA reads TGCGCCAGCAGCCTACCCGAGGGAGGGGCGATCAACAATGAGCAGTTCTTC.

V usage is TRBV28 and J usage is TRBJ1-5; tentative D call: TRBD1 (6 bases). Trimming took off 3 bases at V and 4 bases at J, with 16 bases between the two ends. The CDR3 runs 16 residues. Germline values: CDR1 MDHEN, CDR2 SYDVKM. The CDR3 nucleotides read TGTGCCAGCAGTTTGGGTCGACAGGTCTATAATCAGCCCCAGCATTTT. This translates into CASSLGRQVYNQPQHF.

This chain joins TRBV13 and TRBJ2-1, with D possibly matching TRBD1 (5 bases). Germline V CDR1 and CDR2: PRHDT, FYEKMQ (reference sequence). The CDR3 loop spans 12 amino acids. Trimming stripped 2 bases from V and 6 bases from J, with 5 bases between. CDR3 residues: CASSLQGNEQFF. CDR3 nucleotide sequence: TGTGCCAGCAGCTTACAGGGCAATGAGCAGTTCTTC.

This chain uses TRBV28 with TRBJ2-7, with a weak D call TRBD1 (6 bases). The CDR3 contains 14 residues. V shed 3 bases and J shed 6 bases, with 15 bases lying between them. The germline gives CDR1 MDHEN, CDR2 SYDVKM. The CDR3 sequence is CASSFGLGAGEQYV. The CDR3, as DNA: TGTGCCAGCAGTTTTGGGCTGGGGGCGGGCGAGCAGTACGTC.

The chain recombines TRBV29-1 with TRBJ2-7, with a possible D match to TRBD1 (6 bases). The V end lost 6 bases, the J end lost 5 bases, and 11 bases lay between the germline ends. Looked up from germline, CDR1 is SQVTM and CDR2 is ANQGSEA. CDR3 size: 11 residues. CDR3 DNA sequence: TGCAGCGTCACAGGGTTAAACGAGCAGTACTTC. Protein: CSVTGLNEQYF.

This rearrangement joins TRBV5-4 to TRBJ2-3; no clear D gene. Germline V gives CDR1 SGHNT, CDR2 YYREEE (reference sequence). Trimming removed 2 bases at V and 4 bases at J, with 5 bases between. This CDR3 region has 12 residues. This CDR3 reads CASSFWPDTQYF. The CDR3 DNA is TGTGCCAGCAGCTTTTGGCCAGATACGCAGTATTTT.

The sample holds one count of this clone. The chain uses TRBV27 and TRBJ2-5; unclear D gene. The DNA end is a closer match to TRBJ2-7, so the J assignment may be wrong. This CDR3 spans 14 amino acids. Germline CDR1 and CDR2: MNHEY and SMNVEV (reference sequence). The CDR3 nucleotides are TGTGCCAGCAGTCATGGTGAGACTTTCAACGAGCAGTACTTC. Residues: CASSHGETFNEQYF.

J is TRBJ2-7 and V is TRBV19; D might be TRBD1 (5 bases). The germline V and J ends were trimmed by 0 bases and 4 bases, with 10 bases remaining between them. The germline V gene has CDR1 LNHDA and CDR2 SQIVND (reference sequence). The CDR3 has 14 residues. The CDR3 reads CASSIDQGGYEQYF. As DNA, the CDR3 is TGTGCCAGTAGTATAGACCAGGGCGGTTACGAGCAGTACTTC.

The CDR3 DNA follows: TGCGCCAGCAGCCACTCGACAGGGACCTACGAGCAGTACGTC. This codes for CASSHSTGTYEQYV. V gene TRBV4-1 combines with J gene TRBJ2-7, with TRBD1 matching over 7 bases. Germline V gives CDR1 MGHRA, CDR2 YSYEKL. V was pared by 3 bases and J by 2 bases, with 4 bases of the junction left unmatched. The CDR3 loop spans 14 amino acids.

This chain connects TRBV4-3 to TRBJ2-3; TRBD2 matches 11 bases. CDR1 is LGHNA, CDR2 YSLEER, per germline. The CDR3 contains 18 residues. The V gene end was trimmed by 0 bases and the J gene end by 3 bases; junction bases not matched to a gene: 8. The CDR3 DNA reads as TGCGCCAGCAGCCAAGATTTGCCGGGACTAGCGGTAACAGATACGCAGTATTTT. Amino acid sequence: CASSQDLPGLAVTDTQYF.

The chain combines TRBV25-1 with TRBJ1-5; D remains ambiguous. This CDR3 spans 13 amino acids. Per the germline V gene, CDR1 is MGHDK and CDR2 is SYGVNS. Deletions cut 4 bases from V and 7 bases from J, with 11 bases between. The CDR3 region is CASSVSGSQPQHF. For the CDR3, the DNA is TGTGCCAGCAGTGTATCGGGGTCGCAGCCCCAGCATTTT. Full variable domain (rest looked up from reference TRBV25-1 and TRBJ1-5): EADIYQTPRYLVIGTGKKITLECSQTMGHDKMYWYQQDPGMELHLIHYSYGVNSTEKGDLSSESTVSRIRTEHFPLTLESARPSHTSQYLCASSVSGSQPQHFGDGTRLSIL.

This clone was counted a single time. This chain joins TRBV13 and TRBJ1-1; D is ambiguous. This CDR3 comprises 14 residues. V was trimmed by 5 bases and J by 1 base, leaving 11 bases between them. Germline V gene data show CDR1 as PRHDT and CDR2 as FYEKMQ (reference sequence). CDR3 DNA sequence: TGTGCCAGCAGCCTAACTCACGGGAACACTGAAGCTTTCTTT. Protein product: CASSLTHGNTEAFF.

This rearrangement joins TRBV6-5 to TRBJ2-7; weak D call: TRBD1 (5 bases). The V end was cut by 6 bases, the J end by 5 bases, with 14 bases between. Germline assignment: CDR1 MNHEY and CDR2 SVGAGI. The CDR3 spans 13 residues. CDR3 protein: CASSLGQNHEQYF. CDR3 bases: TGTGCCAGCAGCTTAGGACAAAACCACGAGCAGTACTTC.

Only one count was recorded for this clone. The sample holds other DNA sequences that translate to the same CDR3. This chain links TRBV9 with TRBJ2-1, with a tentative D call TRBD2 (6 bases). The CDR3 loop spans 12 amino acids. The germline V gene encodes CDR1 SGDLS and CDR2 YYNGEE. V dropped 8 bases and J dropped 3 bases, with 9 bases sitting between them. CDR3 protein: CASSSGYNEQFF. The CDR3 nucleotides are TGTGCCAGTAGTAGCGGCTACAATGAGCAGTTCTTC.

There are a few counts of this clone. This sequence joins TRBV28 and TRBJ2-2; TRBD2 aligns across 7 bases. The CDR3 covers 15 residues. Looked up from germline, CDR1 is MDHEN and CDR2 is SYDVKM. Losses at the gene ends were 2 bases for V and 7 bases for J; bases not matched to a gene: 7. This CDR3 reads CASSLGGSYHGELFF. CDR3 bases: TGTGCCAGCAGTTTAGGCGGGAGTTATCACGGGGAGCTGTTTTTT.

This chain connects TRBV6-5 to TRBJ2-5, with TRBD2 as a possible D gene (6 bases). The V gene lost 6 bases and the J gene lost 4 bases, with 18 bases spanning the gap. Germline-derived CDR1 and CDR2 are MNHEY and SVGAGI. The CDR3 is 15 amino acids. In DNA form, the CDR3 reads TGTGCCAGCAGCCCTCTCCCCGGGGGAGGAGAGACCCAGTACTTC. This codes for CASSPLPGGGETQYF.

J is TRBJ2-7 and V is TRBV5-4; 11 bases are shared with TRBD2. Trimming removed 4 bases from V and 3 bases from J; junction bases left unmatched: 6. The germline CDR1 and CDR2 sequences are SGHNT and YYREEE (reference sequence). The length of the CDR3 is 15 residues. CDR3 DNA: TGTGCCAGCAGCGGTGGGACTAGCGGATTCTACGAGCAGTACTTC. As protein: CASSGGTSGFYEQYF.

This chain joins TRBV9 and TRBJ2-7; D might be TRBD2 (5 bases). The V and J ends lost 2 bases and 5 bases respectively, with 14 bases between them. The germline gives CDR1 SGDLS, CDR2 YYNGEE. The CDR3 sequence is 14 residues long. In DNA form, the CDR3 reads TGTGCCAGCAGCGTCAAGTGGGGAGCCGACGAGCAGTACTTC. Translating gives CASSVKWGADEQYF.

The J gene is TRBJ2-3, the V gene TRBV10-3, with 14 bases aligning to TRBD2. The CDR3 covers 16 residues. The V segment lost 4 bases and the J segment 5 bases; nucleotides outside the gene matches: 5. The germline V gene encodes CDR1 ENHRY and CDR2 SYGVKD. DNA of the CDR3: TGTGCCATCAGTGTTGGGACTAGCGGGAGAGGAGATACGCAGTATTTT. Translation gives CAISVGTSGRGDTQYF.

The chain carries TRBV6-1 and TRBJ2-7, with D perhaps TRBD2 (5 bases). In germline, CDR1 is MNHNS, CDR2 SASEGT. V lost 1 base and J 0 bases, leaving 16 bases between the germline ends. The CDR3 is 17 residues long. CDR3 loop: CASSEVEVAPSSYEQYF. The CDR3 DNA is TGTGCCAGCAGTGAAGTAGAGGTAGCGCCGAGCTCCTACGAGCAGTACTTC.

The chain links TRBV6-1 to TRBJ1-6, with 7 bases lining up with TRBD1. Trimming at V came to 4 bases and at J to 6 bases, leaving 3 bases not matched to a gene. Germline loops: CDR1 MNHNS, CDR2 SASEGT. CDR3 length equals 14 residues. CDR3 in DNA: TGTGCCAGCAGTGTCGGGACAGCTAATTCACCCCTCCACTTT. The encoded protein is CASSVGTANSPLHF.